The source of this TCR beta chain is a study of blood T cell repertoires in COVID-19. The overall study: The United States, Italy and Spain supplied acute and convalescent COVID-19 samples. T cells, B-cell-depleted T cells, or PBMCs supplied cDNA or gDNA.

The V end lost 7 bases, the J end lost 0 bases, and 10 bases lay between the germline ends. CDR1 and CDR2 (germline): MNHEY, SVGAGI. There are 14 residues in the CDR3. Participants spanned ages about 18 to 95 years and resided in 20 to 25 US areas. Per the original data handling: Quantification of nucleated cells was approximated via reference gene primer amplification. Sequenced by immunoSEQ multiplex PCR; TCRdb stores in-frame clones only, minus some. V and J calls and clone size are copied from that table; D and trimming were computed from the DNA. The sample yields around 230,000 clones, roughly 85% seen once.

The chain is built from TRBV6-5 and TRBJ1-5; D unresolved. Source material: PBMCs or T cells enriched from blood (not recorded which). This receptor was obtained from a woman aged 40 to 50 with acute COVID-19. The CDR3 loop is CASKGGFSNQPQHF. DNA for the CDR3: TGTGCCAGCAAAGGCGGATTTAGCAATCAGCCCCAGCATTTT.